Sequencing of this T cell receptor beta chain was carried out in a study of neurological immune-mediated disorders. The cDNA came from 5'RACE, which used 10-nucleotide random UMIs. Each CDR3 protein gets one entry after TCRdb re-called the 5' RACE reads with MiXCR. The sample has under 80,000 distinct CDR3 sequences, more than 4% seen once. This clonotype was counted many times. With 0 bases removed from V and 7 bases from J, the gap between germline ends came to 16 bases. This CDR3 has 15 residues. The germline V gene has CDR1 SGHRS and CDR2 YFSETQ. The receptor was isolated from a woman aged 50 to 65 with multiple sclerosis. The sample consisted of PBMCs. J is TRBJ2-5 and V is TRBV5-1; no clear D gene. This chain's CDR3 is CASSLDTLSRGTQYF. CDR3 DNA sequence: TGCGCCAGCAGCTTGGACACCTTGTCCCGAGGGACCCAGTACTTC. Drawing the rest from reference TRBV5-1 and TRBJ2-5, the complete variable domain is KAGVTQTPRYLIKTRGQQVTLSCSPISGHRSVSWYQQTPGQGLQFLFEYFSETQRNKGNFPGRFSGRQFSNSRSEMNVSTLELGDSALYLCASSLDTLSRGTQYFGPGTRLLVL.